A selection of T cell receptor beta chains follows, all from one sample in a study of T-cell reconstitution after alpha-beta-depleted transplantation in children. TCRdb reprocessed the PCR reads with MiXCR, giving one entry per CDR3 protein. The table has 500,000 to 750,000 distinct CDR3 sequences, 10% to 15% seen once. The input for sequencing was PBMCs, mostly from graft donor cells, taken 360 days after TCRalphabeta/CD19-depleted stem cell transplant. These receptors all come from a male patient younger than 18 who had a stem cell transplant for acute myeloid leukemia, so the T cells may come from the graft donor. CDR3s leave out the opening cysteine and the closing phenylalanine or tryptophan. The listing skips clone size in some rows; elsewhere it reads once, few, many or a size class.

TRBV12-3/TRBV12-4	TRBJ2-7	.	ASTFGPPLAGQSMGYEQY
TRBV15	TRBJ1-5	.	ATSSTGFGNQPQH
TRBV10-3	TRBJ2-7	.	AIRLAGFYEQY
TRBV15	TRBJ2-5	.	ATSRRESETQY
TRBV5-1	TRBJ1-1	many	ASSLGGNTEAF
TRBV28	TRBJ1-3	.	ASSFVDNTIY
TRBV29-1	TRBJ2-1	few	SVAVVADYNEQF
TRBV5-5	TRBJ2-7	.	ASSLGRGLVGVEQY
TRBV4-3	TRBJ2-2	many	ASSLLSAGAGELF
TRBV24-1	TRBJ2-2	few	ATSAVPGLAGQGPCTGELF
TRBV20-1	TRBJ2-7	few	SARGEEPYEQY
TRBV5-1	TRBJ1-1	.	ASSPLDGPNTEAF
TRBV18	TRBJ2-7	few	ASSHQYGGGGYEQY
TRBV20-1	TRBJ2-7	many	SARGPSGFVYEQY
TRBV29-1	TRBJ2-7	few	SVGGSAGYEQY
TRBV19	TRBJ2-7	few	ASSIGGGYHEQY
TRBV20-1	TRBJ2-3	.	SARVPWTGGADTQY
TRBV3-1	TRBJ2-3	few	ASSHEREGPDTQY
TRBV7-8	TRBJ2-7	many	ASSFDRRRGGPYEQY
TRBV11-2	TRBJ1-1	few	ASSFTGGDEAF
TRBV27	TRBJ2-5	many	ASSLSLGEGETQY
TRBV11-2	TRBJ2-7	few	ASSLARVPYEQY
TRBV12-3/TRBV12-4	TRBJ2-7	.	ASSLVGGAAYEQY
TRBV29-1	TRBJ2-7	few	SVSGSLYEQY
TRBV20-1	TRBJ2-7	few	SASLKRNYEQY
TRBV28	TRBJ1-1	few	ASSTWGGDTEAF
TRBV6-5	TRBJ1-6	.	ASSYPGTGVRNSPLH
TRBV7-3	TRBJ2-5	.	ASSAWAGGPQETQY
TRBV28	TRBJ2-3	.	ASSSAGTGSADTQY
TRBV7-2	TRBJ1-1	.	ASSRQADFRGLVGQAEAF
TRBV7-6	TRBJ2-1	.	ASSLIANNEQF
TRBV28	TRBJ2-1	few	ASSLRGTGVNEQF
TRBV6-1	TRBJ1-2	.	ASSIQGGGGYGYT
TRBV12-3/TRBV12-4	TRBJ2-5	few	ASRTTGARETQY
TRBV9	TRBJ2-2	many	ASSVADAPLNTGELF
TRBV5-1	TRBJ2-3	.	ASSPTGSGRTSTDTQY
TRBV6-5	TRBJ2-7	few	ATLAYEQY
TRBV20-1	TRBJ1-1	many	SAKSKRNTEAF
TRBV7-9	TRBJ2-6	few	ASSPRTGAGGANVLT
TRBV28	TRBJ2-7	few	ASSPRDRGLPNYPYGYEQY
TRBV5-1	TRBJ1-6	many	ASSLAGSSYNSPLH
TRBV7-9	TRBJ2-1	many	ASSPGQVSYNEQF